The 2 T cell receptor beta chains below come from one sample, sequenced in a study of cytomegalovirus exposure and HLA in healthy donors. PCR involved 60 Vbeta and 13 Jbeta primers. TCRdb's table, derived via immunoSEQ multiplex PCR, lists solely in-frame clones and lacks some. Counted here are about 180,000 clones, about three quarters occurring once; the ten biggest clones make up less than 1.5%. Material: PBMCs. The receptors originated from a man between 18 and 29 years old in good health and CMV-seronegative.

The chain uses TRBV4-3 and TRBJ1-2, with 7 positions matching TRBD1. The CDR3 length is 22 residues. V gave up 1 base and J gave up 3 bases; unmatched junction bases: 26. CDR1 and CDR2 (germline): LGHNA, YSLEER. CDR3 loop: CASSQGQKGEDRPKLSDYGYTF. CDR3 nucleotides: TGCGCCAGCAGCCAAGGACAAAAAGGCGAGGACAGGCCAAAACTTTCAGACTATGGCTACACCTTC.

V and J are TRBV6-5 and TRBJ2-5, with 7 bases identical to TRBD1. Germline CDR1 reads MNHEY; CDR2 reads SVGAGI. The CDR3 spans 14 residues. V was pared by 6 bases and J by 4 bases, with 8 bases of the junction left unmatched. DNA of the CDR3: TGTGCCAGCAGAGCAGGGGGAGACTTAGAGACCCAGTACTTC. It encodes CASRAGGDLETQYF.